This T cell receptor (beta chain) was identified during a study of blood T cells in healthy people across ages. Then a second PCR, running about 6 to 12 cycles, was carried out with a sample-barcoded 5' primer and a J-beta primer mix. Using its own MiXCR run on the 5' RACE reads, TCRdb lists one record per CDR3 protein. The sample has approximately 800,000 distinct CDR3 sequences; more than 35% are singletons. Around 10 milliliters of peripheral blood were drawn from each donor. Trimming stripped 2 bases from V and 4 bases from J, with 14 bases between. The CDR3 loop spans 15 amino acids. Germline CDR1 MNHNS, CDR2 SASEGT.

The TCR comes from an elderly man in good health. Sequencing input: blood. The chain uses TRBV6-1 and TRBJ2-5; D remains ambiguous. In nucleotides, the CDR3 is TGTGCCAGCAGTGAACCCCCGATCTCCCGAGAGACCCAGTACTTC. Encoded protein: CASSEPPISRETQYF.